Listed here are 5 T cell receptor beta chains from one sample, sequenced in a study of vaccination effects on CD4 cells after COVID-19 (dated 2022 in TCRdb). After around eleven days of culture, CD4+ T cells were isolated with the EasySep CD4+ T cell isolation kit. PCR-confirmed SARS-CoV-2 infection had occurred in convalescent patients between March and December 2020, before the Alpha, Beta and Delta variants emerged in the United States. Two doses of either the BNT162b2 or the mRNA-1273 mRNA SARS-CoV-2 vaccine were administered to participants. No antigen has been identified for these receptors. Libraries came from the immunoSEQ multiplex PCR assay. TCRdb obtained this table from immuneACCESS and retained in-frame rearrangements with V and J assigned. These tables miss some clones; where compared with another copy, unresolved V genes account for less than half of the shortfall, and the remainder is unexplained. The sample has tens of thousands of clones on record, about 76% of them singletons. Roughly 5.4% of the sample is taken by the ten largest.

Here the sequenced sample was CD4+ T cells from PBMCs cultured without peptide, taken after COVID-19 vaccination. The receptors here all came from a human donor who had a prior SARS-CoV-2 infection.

CDR3 sequence (DNA): TGTGCCAGCAGCGTCGGGCACGGCTATGGCTACACCTTC. Translating gives CASSVGHGYGYTF. The rearrangement joins TRBV7-3 to TRBJ1-2; D remains ambiguous. V lost 5 bases, J lost 4 bases, and 11 bases lay in between. The CDR3 is 13 residues long. Germline V gene lookup returns CDR1 SGHTA and CDR2 FQGTGA.

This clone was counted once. The CDR3 DNA sequence: TGCAGCGTCCGAGGACTAGCGGGAGCTGCAGATACGCAGTATTTT. Amino acids: CSVRGLAGAADTQYF. V usage is TRBV29-1 and J usage is TRBJ2-3, with TRBD2 identical over 13 bases. The ends lost 6 bases at V and 4 bases at J; junction bases unmatched: 7. CDR1 SQVTM and CDR2 ANQGSEA come from the germline V gene. This CDR3 has 15 residues.

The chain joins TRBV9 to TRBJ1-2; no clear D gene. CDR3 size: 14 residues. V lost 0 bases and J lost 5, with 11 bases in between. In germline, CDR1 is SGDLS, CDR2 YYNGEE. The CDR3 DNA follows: TGTGCCAGCAGCGTAGCTCCCCAGAGTTATGGCTACACCTTC. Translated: CASSVAPQSYGYTF.

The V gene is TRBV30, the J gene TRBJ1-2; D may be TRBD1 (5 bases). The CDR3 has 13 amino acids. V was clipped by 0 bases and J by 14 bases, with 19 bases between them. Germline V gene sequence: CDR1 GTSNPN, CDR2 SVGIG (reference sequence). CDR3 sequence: CAWSVLPWDVTTF. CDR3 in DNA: TGTGCCTGGAGTGTACTCCCGTGGGACGTCACTACCTTC.

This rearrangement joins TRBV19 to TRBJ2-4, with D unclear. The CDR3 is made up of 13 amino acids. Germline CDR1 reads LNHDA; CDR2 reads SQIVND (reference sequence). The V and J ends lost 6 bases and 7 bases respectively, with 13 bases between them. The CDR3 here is CASSRLVGNIQYF. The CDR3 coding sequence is TGTGCCAGTAGCCGGCTAGTCGGGAACATTCAGTACTTC.